The 20 T cell receptor beta chains in this list originate from one sample, sequenced in a study of shared clonotypes between healthy human individuals. Here immunoSEQ multiplex PCR was the method, and the copy in TCRdb shows in-frame clones only, minus some. The top ten hold 1.5% to 2% of the sample, which has around 720,000 clones, 55% to 85% seen once. Sequencing was done on a sample of memory CD4+ T cells sorted from blood. Subset specified: CD45RA-negative fraction. These receptors were taken from a woman aged 25 to 39 in good health.

The rearrangement uses TRBV6-5 and TRBJ2-5; unclear D gene. The CDR3 loop spans 13 amino acids. The V and J ends lost 5 bases and 7 bases respectively, with 14 bases between them. Germline V gene lookup returns CDR1 MNHEY and CDR2 SVGAGI. The CDR3 nucleotides read TGTGCCAGCAGTCCCGGAGACGTTAGGACCCAGTACTTC. Amino acid sequence: CASSPGDVRTQYF.

The chain has TRBV2 and TRBJ2-1; no clear D gene. V was clipped by 5 bases and J by 10 bases, with 9 bases between them. Per germline, CDR1 SNHLY and CDR2 FYNNEI. The CDR3 contains 11 residues. The CDR3 bases are TGTGCCAGCAGTTCGTCGCGGGAGCAGTTCTTC. This gives the protein CASSSSREQFF. The full variable domain, rest sourced from reference TRBV2 and TRBJ2-1, is EPEVTQTPSHQVTQMGQEVILRCVPISNHLYFYWYRQILGQKVEFLVSFYNNEISEKSEIFDDQFSVERPDGSNFTLKIRSTKLEDSAMYFCASSSSREQFFGPGTRLTVL.

The chain couples TRBV4-1 to TRBJ2-1; TRBD2 agrees at 11 bases. The germline V gene encodes CDR1 MGHRA and CDR2 YSYEKL. V gave up 1 base and J gave up 9 bases; unmatched junction bases: 20. The CDR3 covers 20 residues. The CDR3 region is CASSQGSGLAGASLRGEQFF. The DNA of the CDR3 is TGCGCCAGCAGCCAAGGGTCCGGACTAGCGGGTGCCTCCCTTAGGGGTGAGCAGTTCTTC.

This clone was recorded once. The chain is built from TRBV5-1 and TRBJ2-2, with 7 bases that match TRBD2. Germline V gene lookup returns CDR1 SGHRS and CDR2 YFSETQ. The CDR3 length is 15 residues. The junction had 8 bases not matched to a gene; V was cut back by 4 bases and J by 5 bases. The CDR3 region has the DNA TGCGCCAGCAGCCACGGACTAGTGGAGACCGGGGAGCTGTTTTTT. This sequence encodes CASSHGLVETGELFF. Using reference TRBV5-1 and TRBJ2-2 for the parts outside the CDR3, the full variable domain is KAGVTQTPRYLIKTRGQQVTLSCSPISGHRSVSWYQQTPGQGLQFLFEYFSETQRNKGNFPGRFSGRQFSNSRSEMNVSTLELGDSALYLCASSHGLVETGELFFGEGSRLTVL.

This clone has ten or more counts. The V call is TRBV6-4, the J call TRBJ2-1; D gene ambiguous. The V gene's germline CDR1 is MRHNA and CDR2 SNTAGT. Trimming removed 6 bases from V and 9 bases from J, with 15 bases in between. The CDR3 spans 13 residues. CDR3 sequence (DNA): TGTGCCAGCAGCTCCTCATTCACGGGTGAGCAGTTCTTC. Its translation: CASSSSFTGEQFF.

The V and J genes are TRBV10-1 and TRBJ2-2; D unresolved. The CDR3 consists of 15 residues. Trimming shortened V by 5 bases and J by 2 bases, and 12 bases separated the two germline ends. In germline, CDR1 is WNHNN, CDR2 SYGVQD (reference sequence). CDR3 DNA sequence: TGCGCCAGCAGTATGGAAATCATTAACACCGGGGAGCTGTTTTTT. Residues: CASSMEIINTGELFF.

Comments on this clone: In the same sample, other DNA sequences code for this CDR3. The chain joins TRBV28 to TRBJ2-1, with 7 bases aligning to TRBD1. Per germline, CDR1 MDHEN and CDR2 SYDVKM. The CDR3 runs 15 residues. V lost 5 bases and J lost 3; bases outside the gene matches: 7. This CDR3 is CASSLGGAGYNEQFF. The CDR3 DNA is TGTGCCAGCAGTCTAGGGGGCGCGGGCTACAATGAGCAGTTCTTC.

This chain uses TRBV7-2 with TRBJ2-1; 7 bases map to TRBD2. The length of the CDR3 is 15 residues. J was trimmed by 3 bases and V by 5 bases; bases with no gene match: 7. Germline V gene lookup returns CDR1 SGHTA and CDR2 FQGNSA. The CDR3 spells CASSTQRDVYNEQFF. The CDR3 nucleotides read TGTGCCAGCAGCACCCAGCGGGACGTCTACAATGAGCAGTTCTTC.

A note on this clone: The identical CDR3 is also encoded by other nucleotide sequences in the sample. The V call is TRBV7-9, the J call TRBJ2-1; D is perhaps TRBD2 (5 bases). Per the germline V gene, CDR1 is SEHNR and CDR2 is FQNEAQ (reference sequence). Trimming pared 0 bases from V and 4 bases from J, leaving 7 bases between. The CDR3 totals 14 residues. The DNA for the CDR3 is TGTGCCAGCAGCTTAGCCGGAGGATACAATGAGCAGTTCTTC. Residues: CASSLAGGYNEQFF. The full variable domain, completed using reference TRBV7-9 and TRBJ2-1, is DTGVSQNPRHKITKRGQNVTFRCDPISEHNRLYWYRQTLGQGPEFLTYFQNEAQLEKSRLLSDRFSAERPKGSFSTLEIQRTEQGDSAMYLCASSLAGGYNEQFFGPGTRLTVL.

The J gene is TRBJ1-1, the V gene TRBV7-8; 7 bases agree with TRBD1. Germline trimming cut 2 bases from V and 1 base from J; bases unmatched to any gene: 10. This CDR3 is 17 amino acids long. CDR1 is SGHVS, CDR2 FQNEAQ, per germline. CDR3 bases: TGTGCCAGCAGCTTATACAGGGGTGGGGTCCCGAACACTGAAGCTTTCTTT. Translated: CASSLYRGGVPNTEAFF.

This chain joins TRBV27 and TRBJ2-1; D might be TRBD2 (5 bases). The CDR3 runs 13 residues. Between the trimmed V and J ends, which lost 6 bases and 8 bases, there was a span of 14 bases. CDR1 is MNHEY and CDR2 is SMNVEV in the germline V gene (reference sequence). CDR3 sequence reads: CASRPWTGDEQFF. The CDR3 DNA reads as TGTGCCAGCAGACCCTGGACCGGGGATGAGCAGTTCTTC.

This chain links TRBV27 with TRBJ1-2; no firm D call. Germline V gene data show CDR1 as MNHEY and CDR2 as SMNVEV (reference sequence). The CDR3 has 13 residues. V was shortened by 2 bases and J by 7 bases, with 11 bases between the two germline ends. CDR3 in amino acids: CASSLTPSGGYTF. In nucleotides, the CDR3 is TGTGCCAGCAGTTTAACCCCCTCCGGTGGCTACACCTTC.

The V and J genes are TRBV5-1 and TRBJ2-5; 7 bases are shared with TRBD1. J was trimmed by 3 bases and V by 0 bases; bases with no gene match: 5. Germline-derived CDR1 and CDR2 are SGHRS and YFSETQ. The CDR3 totals 15 residues. The CDR3 protein is CASSLAGQGEETQYF. The CDR3 bases are TGCGCCAGCAGCTTGGCCGGGCAGGGGGAAGAGACCCAGTACTTC. Drawing the rest from reference TRBV5-1 and TRBJ2-5, the complete variable domain is KAGVTQTPRYLIKTRGQQVTLSCSPISGHRSVSWYQQTPGQGLQFLFEYFSETQRNKGNFPGRFSGRQFSNSRSEMNVSTLELGDSALYLCASSLAGQGEETQYFGPGTRLLVL.

This clone was seen a few times. The chain employs TRBV4-1 and TRBJ2-1; 12 bases map to TRBD2. Germline trimming cut 9 bases from V and 8 bases from J; bases unmatched to any gene: 5. CDR3 size: 13 residues. Germline V gene lookup returns CDR1 MGHRA and CDR2 YSYEKL. CDR3 in amino acids: CASTSGRRDEQFF. In DNA form, the CDR3 reads TGCGCCAGTACTAGCGGGAGGAGGGATGAGCAGTTCTTC.

The chain couples TRBV19 to TRBJ1-4; D is possibly TRBD1 (6 bases). This CDR3 comprises 15 residues. The V gene's germline CDR1 is LNHDA and CDR2 SQIVND (reference sequence). Trimming removed 7 bases at V and 2 bases at J, with 14 bases between. In DNA, the CDR3 is TGTGCCAGTACTGAACAGGGAAACACTAATGAAAAACTGTTTTTT. Translating it yields CASTEQGNTNEKLFF.

Here the CDR3 DNA reads TGCAGCGTTAGCCCAGTGGGTAACACCGGGGAGCTGTTTTTT. It translates to CSVSPVGNTGELFF. V gene TRBV29-1 combines with J gene TRBJ2-2, with unresolved D. Germline assignment: CDR1 SQVTM and CDR2 ANQGSEA. The V and J ends lost 5 bases and 2 bases respectively, with 12 bases between them. The CDR3 is made up of 14 amino acids.

The chain has TRBV5-5 and TRBJ2-5, with D hard to call. The CDR3 length is 14 residues. The V gene lost 2 bases and the J gene lost 5 bases, with 13 bases spanning the gap. Germline V lookup: CDR1 SGHKS, CDR2 YYEKEE (reference sequence). The CDR3 loop is CASSLRTASETQYF. The DNA for the CDR3 is TGTGCCAGCAGCTTAAGGACGGCTTCGGAGACCCAGTACTTC. Drawing the rest from reference TRBV5-5 and TRBJ2-5, the complete variable domain is DAGVTQSPTHLIKTRGQQVTLRCSPISGHKSVSWYQQVLGQGPQFIFQYYEKEERGRGNFPDRFSARQFPNYSSELNVNALLLGDSALYLCASSLRTASETQYFGPGTRLLVL.

This clone was counted between two and nine times. This chain links TRBV28 with TRBJ2-1; 7 bases align to TRBD1. CDR1 and CDR2 (germline): MDHEN, SYDVKM. The CDR3 runs to 14 residues. The ends lost 6 bases at V and 10 bases at J; junction bases unmatched: 12. CDR3 in DNA: TGTGCCAGCAGGAAGGAGACAGGGAATCGGGAGCAGTTCTTC. Its protein product is CASRKETGNREQFF.

V usage is TRBV28 and J usage is TRBJ1-6; TRBD1 is a possible D gene (5 bases). The CDR3 has 14 amino acids. Germline V CDR1 and CDR2: MDHEN, SYDVKM. Trimming stripped 5 bases from V and 7 bases from J, with 12 bases between. This CDR3 reads CASSHGALNSPLHF. The DNA for the CDR3 is TGTGCCAGCAGTCACGGGGCCTTGAATTCACCCCTCCACTTT.

The chain carries TRBV6-1 and TRBJ1-1; 7 bases fit TRBD1. Trimming cost V 5 bases and J 1 base; bases outside gene matches: 4. This CDR3 has 14 amino acids. CDR1 is MNHNS and CDR2 is SASEGT in the germline V gene. In nucleotides, the CDR3 is TGTGCCAGCAGTTTAAACAGGGGGAACACTGAAGCTTTCTTT. As protein: CASSLNRGNTEAFF.